These T cell receptor beta chains were read from a single sample in a study of blood T cell repertoires in COVID-19. Libraries were prepared by immunoSEQ multiplex PCR; TCRdb keeps only in-frame clonotypes and omits some of them. Of about 130,000 clones listed, more than 70% are singletons. The sequencing sample was made of peripheral blood. The receptors here all came from a human donor in a cohort sampled during active COVID-19. Both conserved end residues are part of each CDR3. The D gene is left open where the match is weak. The size entry is marked missing in some rows and otherwise reads once, few, many or a size class.

cdr3_aa | cdr3_nt | j_call | clone_size | v_call | d_call
CASAAGGGQPQHF | TGTGCCAGCGCTGCAGGGGGCGGTCAGCCCCAGCATTTT | TRBJ1-5 | NA | TRBV5-6 | TRBD1
CASSLVAGGYNEQFF | TGTGCCAGCAGCTTGGTAGCGGGGGGATACAATGAGCAGTTCTTC | TRBJ2-1 | NA | TRBV7-2 | TRBD2
CAWARGNTEAFF | TGTGCCTGGGCCAGGGGGAACACTGAAGCTTTCTTT | TRBJ1-1 | NA | TRBV30 | NA
CAWSGGLAGYNEQFF | TGTGCCTGGAGTGGAGGCCTAGCGGGTTACAATGAGCAGTTCTTC | TRBJ2-1 | NA | TRBV30 | TRBD2
CASSLGLSSGNTIYF | TGTGCCAGCAGCCTGGGACTGAGCTCTGGAAACACCATATATTTT | TRBJ1-3 | NA | TRBV3-1/TRBV3-2 | NA
CASSGDSENEKLFF | TGTGCCAGCAGTGGGGACAGTGAAAATGAAAAACTGTTTTTT | TRBJ1-4 | NA | TRBV2 | TRBD1
CAWREMRLAGVRNEQFF | TGTGCCTGGAGGGAGATGAGGCTAGCGGGAGTTCGGAATGAGCAGTTCTTC | TRBJ2-1 | NA | TRBV30 | TRBD2
CASSPRPSGTPYNEQFF | TGTGCCAGCAGCCCCCGGCCTAGCGGAACACCCTACAATGAGCAGTTCTTC | TRBJ2-1 | NA | TRBV7-2 | TRBD2
CASSSQTSSLINEQFF | TGTGCCAGCAGCTCCCAGACTAGCTCGCTTATCAATGAGCAGTTCTTC | TRBJ2-1 | NA | TRBV7-6 | TRBD2
CASSLTGTYEQYF | TGTGCCAGCAGCTTAACAGGTACCTACGAGCAGTACTTC | TRBJ2-7 | once | TRBV5-4 | NA
CASSLDGLAINEQFF | TGCGCCAGCAGCTTGGATGGACTAGCTATCAATGAGCAGTTCTTC | TRBJ2-1 | NA | TRBV5-1 | TRBD2
CASSLAKGLTVNHGYTF | TGTGCCAGCAGCTTAGCTAAAGGACTGACTGTTAATCATGGCTACACCTTC | TRBJ1-2 | NA | TRBV7-8 | NA
CASSLGLAGRETQYF | TGTGCCAGCAGCTTAGGACTAGCGGGACGGGAGACCCAGTACTTC | TRBJ2-5 | NA | TRBV7-9 | TRBD2
CASKGQGVTEAFF | TGTGCCAGTAAGGGACAGGGCGTCACTGAAGCTTTCTTT | TRBJ1-1 | once | TRBV19 | TRBD1
CASTASGGALEQFF | TGTGCCAGCACCGCCAGCGGGGGGGCCCTTGAGCAGTTCTTC | TRBJ2-1 | NA | TRBV11-1 | TRBD2
CASSQDRQGAYGYTF | TGCGCCAGCAGCCAAGATCGCCAGGGGGCTTATGGCTACACCTTC | TRBJ1-2 | NA | TRBV4-3 | TRBD1
CASSKAPFPGGGTDTQYF | TGTGCCAGCAGCAAAGCTCCCTTTCCGGGCGGGGGGACAGATACGCAGTATTTT | TRBJ2-3 | NA | TRBV21-1 | NA
CASSLQTGTDYNEQFF | TGCGCCAGCAGCCTACAAACCGGGACAGACTACAATGAGCAGTTCTTC | TRBJ2-1 | once | TRBV4-1 | TRBD1
CATSDPGLAGGDEQFF | TGTGCCACCAGTGACCCCGGACTAGCGGGAGGGGATGAGCAGTTCTTC | TRBJ2-1 | once | TRBV24-1 | TRBD2
CASSLAGGGGNEQFF | TGTGCCAGCAGTTTAGCCGGGGGAGGGGGCAATGAGCAGTTCTTC | TRBJ2-1 | NA | TRBV6-2/TRBV6-3 | NA
CASSYQLADEAFF | TGTGCCAGCAGCTACCAACTTGCGGATGAAGCTTTCTTT | TRBJ1-1 | NA | TRBV3-1/TRBV3-2 | NA
CASRSDSNEQYF | TGTGCCAGCAGATCAGACTCAAACGAGCAGTACTTC | TRBJ2-7 | NA | TRBV6-6 | NA
CAWSTNLQGGGYTF | TGTGCCTGGAGTACGAACCTTCAGGGAGGTGGCTACACCTTC | TRBJ1-2 | NA | TRBV30 | NA
CASREGSLTDTQYF | TGTGCCAGCCGGGAGGGCTCCCTCACAGATACGCAGTATTTT | TRBJ2-3 | NA | TRBV19 | TRBD2
CASSYTGVSGNTIYF | TGTGCCAGCAGCTACACAGGAGTCTCTGGAAACACCATATATTTT | TRBJ1-3 | NA | TRBV9 | NA
CASSPGTGASTDTQYF | TGTGCCAGCAGTCCGGGGACAGGGGCTAGCACAGATACGCAGTATTTT | TRBJ2-3 | NA | TRBV6-6 | TRBD1
CASSVAEMRDTIYF | TGTGCCAGCAGCGTAGCAGAGATGCGGGACACCATATATTTT | TRBJ1-3 | NA | TRBV9 | NA
CASNPTEANYGYTF | TGTGCCAGCAATCCGACAGAAGCTAACTATGGCTACACCTTC | TRBJ1-2 | NA | TRBV6-6 | NA
CASTQVASNTEAFF | TGTGCCAGTACCCAGGTTGCGTCGAACACTGAAGCTTTCTTT | TRBJ1-1 | NA | TRBV19 | NA
CASSPGERGPEQFF | TGTGCCAGCTCACCGGGGGAGCGGGGGCCCGAGCAGTTCTTC | TRBJ2-1 | NA | TRBV18 | TRBD2
CASSVHRADTQYF | TGCGCCAGCAGCGTCCACAGGGCAGATACGCAGTATTTT | TRBJ2-3 | NA | TRBV4-3 | NA
CASSDGSKASGRHWGDTQYF | TGTGCCAGCAGTGACGGAAGTAAGGCTAGCGGGAGGCACTGGGGGGATACGCAGTATTTT | TRBJ2-3 | NA | TRBV6-1 | TRBD2
CATYDLSSGNTIYF | TGTGCCACCTACGACTTGAGCTCTGGAAACACCATATATTTT | TRBJ1-3 | NA | TRBV11-2 | NA
CASSAPRDKDTYEQYF | TGTGCCAGCAGCGCCCCCAGGGACAAAGACACCTACGAGCAGTACTTC | TRBJ2-7 | NA | TRBV9 | NA
CASSEAASGGANVLTF | TGTGCCAGCAGTGAAGCGGCTAGCGGGGGGGCCAACGTCCTGACTTTC | TRBJ2-6 | NA | TRBV6-1 | TRBD2
CASSPRQGTEAFF | TGTGCCAGCAGCCCAAGACAGGGCACTGAAGCTTTCTTT | TRBJ1-1 | NA | TRBV7-3 | TRBD1
CASKQGASVNQPQHF | TGTGCCAGCAAGCAAGGGGCGTCGGTGAATCAGCCCCAGCATTTT | TRBJ1-5 | NA | TRBV28 | NA
CASSLVRQNNSPLHF | TGTGCCAGCAGCTTGGTGCGACAGAATAATTCACCCCTCCACTTT | TRBJ1-6 | few | TRBV5-4 | NA
CASSQSGQGSTTNEKLFF | TGCGCCAGCAGTCAATCTGGACAGGGGTCGACAACTAATGAAAAACTGTTTTTT | TRBJ1-4 | NA | TRBV23-1 | TRBD1
CASSYSSGASYEQYF | TGTGCCAGCAGTTACTCTAGCGGGGCCTCCTACGAGCAGTACTTC | TRBJ2-7 | NA | TRBV6-5 | TRBD2
CASSSDTGELFF | TGTGCCAGCAGCTCCGACACCGGGGAGCTGTTTTTT | TRBJ2-2 | many | TRBV7-9 | NA
CASSNSGRNEQFF | TGTGCCAGTAGCAATAGCGGGAGGAATGAGCAGTTCTTC | TRBJ2-1 | once | TRBV19 | TRBD2
CASIRGGSNTEAFF | TGTGCCAGCATACGAGGAGGGTCTAACACTGAAGCTTTCTTT | TRBJ1-1 | few | TRBV2 | NA
CASSFRGREGGYTF | TGTGCCAGCAGTTTCAGGGGTAGGGAAGGTGGCTACACCTTC | TRBJ1-2 | NA | TRBV28 | NA
CSASDAEEAFF | TGCAGTGCTAGTGATGCAGAAGAAGCTTTCTTT | TRBJ1-1 | NA | TRBV20-1 | NA
CASSEVLGAGDQPQHF | TGTGCCAGCAGTGAAGTTTTGGGGGCTGGGGATCAGCCCCAGCATTTT | TRBJ1-5 | few | TRBV6-1 | NA
CASRVTGDYSPLHF | TGTGCCAGCAGGGTAACAGGGGATTACTCACCCCTCCACTTT | TRBJ1-6 | many | TRBV6-5 | TRBD1
CASSYSGGGNTEAFF | TGTGCCAGCAGTTACTCGGGAGGGGGGAACACTGAAGCTTTCTTT | TRBJ1-1 | NA | TRBV6-5 | NA
CASSSTGQGHIQYF | TGTGCCAGCAGCTCCACGGGACAGGGCCACATTCAGTACTTC | TRBJ2-4 | NA | TRBV5-5 | TRBD1
CASSSTGTWGNTIYF | TGTGCCAGCAGCTCGACAGGGACTTGGGGAAACACCATATATTTT | TRBJ1-3 | NA | TRBV7-8 | TRBD1